This T cell receptor beta chain originates from a study of T cell clonotyping in hematopoietic cell transplantation. About the research overall: Pretransplant recipient samples were taken after cytoreduction.

Trimming took off 5 bases at V and 4 bases at J, with 17 bases between the two ends. From germline, CDR1 is SGHAT and CDR2 FQNNGV. This CDR3 has 16 amino acids. Some clones are missing from TCRdb's copy, which holds only in-frame ones; the method was immunoSEQ multiplex PCR. The data hold 25,000 to 30,000 clones, with about 93% observed a single time. Time point of the sample: recipient sample about 28 days before transplant, after cytoreduction. Findings and caveats of the study: At the given depth, recipient repertoires were over 97% de novo clonotypes. No sorting was done, leaving CD4 and CD8 contributions mixed.

Concerning this clone itself: The antigen remains unidentified.

The source was peripheral blood mononuclear cells, collected before stem cell transplant. This clonotype was obtained from a man aged 50-59 years with acute myeloid leukemia. Some clones in this sample may be carry-over from other donors' samples. The rearrangement links TRBV11-2 to TRBJ2-2, with D possibly matching TRBD1 (5 bases). The CDR3 DNA is TGTGCCAGCAGCCAAGGTTCGTGGGGCGGCACCGGGGAGCTGTTTTTT. This gives the protein CASSQGSWGGTGELFF.